The clone carrying this T cell receptor beta chain was counted only a few times. Its target is unknown. The CDR3 regions of TCR beta were amplified from RNA transcripts. With the HTBI primer set, the TCR CDR3 went through a first round of RT-PCR. One entry per CDR3 protein results from TCRdb running MiXCR on the multiplex PCR reads. The sample has a few hundred thousand distinct CDR3 sequences, 15% to 19% seen once. Trimming removed 4 bases at V and 4 bases at J, with 7 bases between. The germline CDR1 and CDR2 sequences are SQVTM and ANQGSEA. There are 11 residues in the CDR3. The source of the sample is a study of T cells in Graves' hyperthyroidism and ophthalmopathy. The study's findings and limits: Separation of ophthalmopathy from stable hyperthyroidism was achieved by a 13 V-J model. Most thyroid clonotypes that were expanded above 0.001 also turned up in blood.

Any patient presenting with uncontrolled infection, other autoimmune disease, pregnancy or lactation was left out. Extraction of PBMCs used around 9.6 ml of fresh peripheral blood. The chain combines TRBV29-1 with TRBJ1-1; D is ambiguous. Sequencing was done on a sample of blood. The receptor's source is a woman aged 18 to 35 with Graves' hyperthyroidism. DNA of the CDR3: TGCAGCGTTGTGGTCGTCACTGAAGCTTTCTTT. Amino acid sequence: CSVVVVTEAFF.